This TCR beta chain originates from a study of blood T cell repertoires in COVID-19. Study context: Material from acute and convalescent COVID-19 was sourced from the United States, Italy and Spain. In each case, the material was cDNA or gDNA derived from T cells, B-cell-depleted T cells, or PBMCs.

Methods used by the authors: Amplification with reference gene primers provided the estimates of nucleated cell counts. Profiling relied on immunoSEQ multiplex PCR, and the TCRdb table lists in-frame clones only, not all of them. V and J calls and clone size are copied from that table; D and trimming were computed from the DNA. The sample carries roughly 150,000 clones, 75% to 85% recorded once. Germline V gene sequence: CDR1 MGHRA, CDR2 YSYEKL. The CDR3 loop spans 18 amino acids. Trimming at V came to 3 bases and at J to 2 bases, leaving 9 bases not matched to a gene. The receptor was isolated from a woman aged 45-59 years in a cohort sampled during active or convalescent COVID-19. The chain couples TRBV4-1 to TRBJ2-6; 8 bases are a match to TRBD1. What was sequenced was peripheral blood. The CDR3 sequence is CASSQGGTGSAGANVLTF. The CDR3 bases are TGCGCCAGCAGCCAGGGTGGGACAGGATCGGCTGGGGCCAACGTCCTGACTTTC.